The text below deals with one T cell receptor beta chain. This clonotype has a count of ten or more. No antigen is known for it. Base qualities are not at hand, and no much larger clone is one base apart. This entry comes from a study of blood T cells in healthy people across ages (dated by TCRdb to about 2015). About the study as a whole: In model experiments, roughly one uniquely barcoded TCR beta cDNA molecule per two T cells was captured by template switching. Donors of different ages were randomly distributed across sequencing lanes to avoid experimental bias. Two additional independent replicas of 1 million unique cDNA reads from the same blood draw were analyzed for two donors (one aged 18 to 30 and one aged 80 or older). Donors were grouped into four age groups: young (average roughly 16 years), middle-aged (over 35), aged (62) and long-lived (around 82). To track age-related changes in TCR beta repertoire diversity, the study relied on deep sequencing normalized with unique cDNA molecular identifiers.

Libraries came from 5' RACE. Sequenced using an Illumina HiSeq 2500. A second roughly 6 to 11 cycle PCR used a sample-barcoded 5' primer and a J-beta primer mix. Each TCR beta cDNA molecule received a unique molecular identifier from a template-switch 5' adaptor carrying 12 random nucleotides. Each sample yielded at least 2.5 million CDR3-containing paired-end reads. The Mint cDNA synthesis kit, primed by a TRBC-specific oligonucleotide, was used to synthesize first-strand cDNA from all RNA. All cDNA was treated with uracil-DNA glycosylase and then went through a first 18-cycle PCR with the universal primers M1SS and BC2_uni_R. As for how the authors treated the data: For normalization, 1 million high-quality reads were randomly selected from each sample, with every read carrying a distinct molecular identifier. Instead of being binned into consensus sequences, reads with shared molecular identifiers were discarded. MiTCR, with a Q25 quality threshold and the strictest error-elimination algorithm, was used for CDR3 identification, clonotype clustering and error correction. A nonparametric unseen species model with Euler transformation was used to estimate a lower bound on total TCR beta diversity. TCRdb redid the processing of the public reads, applying fastp at Q25 and MiXCR, and retained in-frame beta chains. Under each unique CDR3 protein, matching rows form one entry showing the most common genes and DNA. TCRdb's processing, not the authors' own work, is the source of the V and J calls. The sample table shows about 1.7 million distinct CDR3 sequences, and approximately 30% are seen once. The top ten hold 7.7% of the sample.

The CDR3 runs 14 amino acids, cysteine and phenylalanine included. CDR3 DNA only is kept here, 42 bases in frame from base 1. The germline V gene gives CDR1 as SGHTA and CDR2 as FQGTGA. At the junction V is shortened by 4 bases and J by 2 bases; bases outside the gene matches: 4. The 39 donors, aged roughly 6 to 95 years, were systemically healthy Caucasian individuals from Russia. Roughly 9 milliliters of peripheral blood were drawn from each donor into EDTA-treated Vacutainer tubes. Ficoll-Paque density-gradient centrifugation was used to isolate PBMCs, with at least 7 million per sample. Total RNA was extracted from PBMCs with Trizol reagent, with at least 6 micrograms obtained per sample. Naive CD45RAhigh/CD27high T cell percentages were measured by flow cytometry on a PBMC aliquot from every donor. What the authors observed across the whole study: Estimates of total diversity based on one million sequenced T cells were regarded as lower bounds and as underestimates. Observed TCR beta diversity per million T cells fell roughly linearly with age, and a significant reduction was already apparent by age roughly 40. Donor CMV infection status was unknown, potentially confounding age-related changes in expanded clonotypes. There was a strong correlation between observed TCR beta diversity and the percentage of naive T cells measured by flow cytometry. Bulk unsorted PBMC profiling prevented conclusive comparison of naive and antigen-experienced compartments. Compared with the aged group, more naive CD4+ T cells, fewer expanded clones and increased TCR diversity were shown by the long-lived group, suggesting age selection.

The chain is encoded by TRBV7-3 joined to TRBJ2-7; a stretch of 8 junction bases matches TRBD1. The clonotype originates from a woman younger than 45 in good health. The sequenced material came from blood. The DNA sequence is TGTGCCAGCAGCTCGGACAGGGAACCCTACGAGCAGTACTTC. Translated, it reads CASSSDREPYEQYF.